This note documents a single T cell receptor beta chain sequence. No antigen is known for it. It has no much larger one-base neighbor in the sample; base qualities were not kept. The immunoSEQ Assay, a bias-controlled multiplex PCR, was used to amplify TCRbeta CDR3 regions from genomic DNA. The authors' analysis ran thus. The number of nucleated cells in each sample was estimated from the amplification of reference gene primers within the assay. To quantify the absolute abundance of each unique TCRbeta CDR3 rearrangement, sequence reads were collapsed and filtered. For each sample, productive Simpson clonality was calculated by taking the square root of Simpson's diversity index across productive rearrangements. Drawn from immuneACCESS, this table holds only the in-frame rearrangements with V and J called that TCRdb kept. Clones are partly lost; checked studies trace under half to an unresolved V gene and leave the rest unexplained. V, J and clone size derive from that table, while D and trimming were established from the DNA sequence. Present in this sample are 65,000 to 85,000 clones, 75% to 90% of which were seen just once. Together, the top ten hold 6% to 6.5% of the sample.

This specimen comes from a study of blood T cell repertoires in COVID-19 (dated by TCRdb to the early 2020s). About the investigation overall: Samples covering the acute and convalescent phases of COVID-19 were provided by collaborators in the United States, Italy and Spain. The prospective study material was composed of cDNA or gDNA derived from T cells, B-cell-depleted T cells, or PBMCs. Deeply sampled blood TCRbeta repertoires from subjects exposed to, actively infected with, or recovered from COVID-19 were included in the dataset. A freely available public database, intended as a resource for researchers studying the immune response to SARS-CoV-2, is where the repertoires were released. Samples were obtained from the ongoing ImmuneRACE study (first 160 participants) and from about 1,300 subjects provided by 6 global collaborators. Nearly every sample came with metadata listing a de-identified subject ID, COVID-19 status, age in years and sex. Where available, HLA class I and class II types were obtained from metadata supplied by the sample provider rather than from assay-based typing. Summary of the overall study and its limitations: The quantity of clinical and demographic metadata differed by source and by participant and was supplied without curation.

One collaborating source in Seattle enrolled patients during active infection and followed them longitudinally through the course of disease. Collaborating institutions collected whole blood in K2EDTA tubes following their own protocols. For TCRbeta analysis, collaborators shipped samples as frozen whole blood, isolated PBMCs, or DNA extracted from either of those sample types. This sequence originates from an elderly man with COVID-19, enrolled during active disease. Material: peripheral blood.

The sequence in DNA is TGTGCCAGCAGCCAAGGATGTTACGGTTACGAGCAGTACTTC. Its coded protein is CASSQGCYGYEQYF. This receptor chain uses TRBV3-1 (or the pseudogene TRBV3-2) and TRBJ2-7; no confident D gene assignment can be made. Between the V and J ends, shortened by 1 base and 4 bases respectively, the junction contains 11 bases. The germline V gene (reference sequence) gives CDR1 as LGHDT and CDR2 as YNNKEL. The CDR3 sequence holds 14 residues, the cysteine and phenylalanine included. Of all the DNA, just the CDR3 is kept, 42 bases in frame from base 1.